These T cell receptor beta chains were read from a single sample in a study of TIL therapy for anti-PD-1-resistant metastatic lung cancer. The method was immunoSEQ multiplex PCR; TCRdb's version includes in-frame clones alone and lacks a portion of them. The sample contains about 60,000 clones, about two thirds of which appear only once. The starting material was blood, obtained at baseline. These receptors all stem from a person aged 25-85 years with non-small cell lung cancer. The CDR3 runs from the conserved cysteine through the conserved F or W. The D gene is left open where the match is weak. The size field is filled for only some rows; it gives once, few, many or a size class.

CDR3 length	V gene	D gene	J gene	clone size	CDR3 protein
18	TRBV4-2	TRBD2	TRBJ2-7	few	CASSQMFTSGRPVYEQYF
14	TRBV19	.	TRBJ2-3	.	CASSPAGATDTQYF
14	TRBV5-6	.	TRBJ1-1	.	CASSFLQVNTEAFF
13	TRBV6-1	.	TRBJ2-2	.	CASTTRLTGELFF
11	TRBV20-1	.	TRBJ2-5	.	CSAEPRETQYF
19	TRBV21-1	.	TRBJ1-5	.	CASSKPPKRRQERTQPQHF
15	TRBV5-1	.	TRBJ1-2	.	CASSLGPPGHYGYTF
13	TRBV29-1	.	TRBJ2-7	few	CSVVGRTSYEQYF
13	TRBV30	TRBD1	TRBJ1-3	.	CAWSVGQGDTIYF
13	TRBV5-1	.	TRBJ2-3	.	CASSLPWEDTQYF
14	TRBV7-8	TRBD2	TRBJ2-1	.	CASSLVLTSHEQFF
14	TRBV7-8	.	TRBJ2-5	.	CASSPLGALETQYF
16	TRBV5-3	.	TRBJ1-1	.	CARSFGTIPSRTEAFF
15	TRBV27	.	TRBJ2-3	.	CASSLGGISTDTQYF
15	TRBV2	.	TRBJ2-1	.	CASSVEVGRYNEQFF
13	TRBV5-4	.	TRBJ2-2	.	CASSFPDTGELFF
16	TRBV7-2	.	TRBJ2-5	.	CASSLLGAGIRETQYF
13	TRBV6-5	.	TRBJ2-5	once	CASTGRVGETQYF
13	TRBV11-3	.	TRBJ2-2	few	CASSLRDPGELFF
14	TRBV19	.	TRBJ2-2	.	CASRSRVSLGELFF
13	TRBV30	.	TRBJ1-2	once	CAWSVLIGSGYTF
16	TRBV5-1	TRBD2	TRBJ2-2	.	CASSLGTSGSPGELFF
16	TRBV7-2	TRBD1	TRBJ1-3	.	CASSFRQGAAGNTIYF
14	TRBV6-1	.	TRBJ2-2	few	CASSDLTNTGELFF
15	TRBV19	.	TRBJ1-2	.	CASSLLPPSVYGYTF
16	TRBV18	TRBD1	TRBJ2-3	.	CASSPIEGQGADTQYF
11	TRBV20-1	.	TRBJ1-2	.	CSASSSYGYTF
13	TRBV9	.	TRBJ1-3	.	CASSVDGGNTIYF
14	TRBV30	.	TRBJ1-6	.	CAWSVTGLSSPLHF
12	TRBV19	.	TRBJ1-2	.	CASNLLGYGYTF
14	TRBV6-6	.	TRBJ1-2	.	CASRRQNPYYGYTF